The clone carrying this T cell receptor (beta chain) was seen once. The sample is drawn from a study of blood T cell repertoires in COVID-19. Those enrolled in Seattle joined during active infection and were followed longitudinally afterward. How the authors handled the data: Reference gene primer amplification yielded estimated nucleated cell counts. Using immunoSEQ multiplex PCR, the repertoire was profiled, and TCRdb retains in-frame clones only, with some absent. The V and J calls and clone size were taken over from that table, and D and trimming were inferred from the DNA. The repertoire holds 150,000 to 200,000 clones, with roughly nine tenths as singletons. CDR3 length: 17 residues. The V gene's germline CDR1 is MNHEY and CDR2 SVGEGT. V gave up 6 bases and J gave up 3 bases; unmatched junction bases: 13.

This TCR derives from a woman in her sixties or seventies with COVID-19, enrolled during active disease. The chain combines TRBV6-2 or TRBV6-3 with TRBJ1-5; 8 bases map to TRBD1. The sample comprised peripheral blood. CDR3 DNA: TGTGCCAGCAGCCCCCGGGACAGGCGTGTCTCCAATCAGCCCCAGCATTTT. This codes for CASSPRDRRVSNQPQHF.